This T cell receptor beta chain was captured by sequencing in a study of blood T cell repertoires in COVID-19. Whole-study context: Samples of COVID-19 (acute and convalescent) were obtained from the United States, Italy and Spain. T cells, B-cell-depleted T cells, or PBMCs provided the cDNA or gDNA that served as material.

Source study methods: Using reference gene primer amplification, nucleated cell counts were estimated. The assay was immunoSEQ multiplex PCR, and TCRdb's table has in-frame clones only and misses some. That table gives V, J and clone size, and the DNA gave D and trimming. The table has some 250,000 clones, 75% to 90% seen once. V was shortened by 8 bases and J by 7 bases, with 15 bases between the two germline ends. CDR3 size: 12 residues. Per germline, CDR1 MNHEY and CDR2 SVGAGI. V gene TRBV6-5 combines with J gene TRBJ2-7, with D maybe TRBD2 (6 bases). The sequence was obtained from a woman aged 55 to 70 with active or convalescent COVID-19. Input material: peripheral blood. The DNA for the CDR3 is TGTGCCAGCCGGCGGGGCCTTTCGGAGCAGTACTTC. It is translated as CASRRGLSEQYF.